The present T cell receptor (beta chain) was sequenced within a study of CD8 T cells in ankylosing spondylitis. The V end was cut by 5 bases, the J end by 5 bases, with 15 bases between. Germline CDR1 MNHEY, CDR2 SMNVEV (reference sequence). The CDR3 is 14 residues long. From the 5' RACE reads, TCRdb called clonotypes with MiXCR, one entry per CDR3 protein. The sample has about 220,000 distinct CDR3 sequences; about 6.7% are singletons. The sample holds many counts of this clonotype. Antigen unknown. Study-wide findings and caveats: Disease-linked clones were reportedly significantly enriched in matched ankylosing spondylitis synovial fluid. Made up of about eight highly homologous variants, a TCR beta motif appeared characteristic of ankylosing spondylitis blood.

Sequences were obtained from blood, either unsorted or a sorted T cell fraction (not recorded which). This sequence originates from a male donor with ankylosing spondylitis. The rearrangement joins TRBV27 to TRBJ1-2; D uncertain. CDR3 amino acids: CASSLGGESYGYTF. CDR3 in DNA: TGTGCCAGCAGTCTCGGCGGGGAGAGTTATGGCTACACCTTC.